Listed here are 2 T cell receptor beta chains from one sample, sequenced in a study of T cells in Graves' hyperthyroidism and ophthalmopathy. RNA transcripts served as the template for amplifying TCR beta CDR3 regions. Initially, a first-round RT-PCR of the TCR CDR3 employed the HTBI primer set. TCRdb independently ran MiXCR on the multiplex PCR reads; one entry per CDR3 protein. The data contain about 740,000 distinct CDR3 sequences, roughly 15% of them seen just once; the ten biggest clones take up about 10%. Sequenced material: blood. These receptor sequences come from a woman between 18 and 29 years old with Graves' hyperthyroidism.

This clonotype was seen a handful of times. The chain joins TRBV19 to TRBJ1-1; 7 bases fit TRBD1. The germline gives CDR1 LNHDA, CDR2 SQIVND (reference sequence). Trimming removed 4 bases from V and 1 base from J; junction bases left unmatched: 6. The CDR3 is 15 amino acids. The CDR3 region is CASSNWDSGNTEAFF. In DNA, the CDR3 is TGTGCCAGTAGTAACTGGGACAGTGGGAACACTGAAGCTTTCTTT.

This clonotype was observed many times. The rearrangement joins TRBV28 to TRBJ2-7, with 12 bases lining up with TRBD2. This CDR3 contains 15 residues. V was clipped by 6 bases and J by 2 bases; unmatched bases: 5. Germline V gives CDR1 MDHEN, CDR2 SYDVKM. The CDR3, as DNA: TGTGCCAGCAGAGGGACTAGCGGGTTAACCTACGAGCAGTACTTC. Protein: CASRGTSGLTYEQYF.